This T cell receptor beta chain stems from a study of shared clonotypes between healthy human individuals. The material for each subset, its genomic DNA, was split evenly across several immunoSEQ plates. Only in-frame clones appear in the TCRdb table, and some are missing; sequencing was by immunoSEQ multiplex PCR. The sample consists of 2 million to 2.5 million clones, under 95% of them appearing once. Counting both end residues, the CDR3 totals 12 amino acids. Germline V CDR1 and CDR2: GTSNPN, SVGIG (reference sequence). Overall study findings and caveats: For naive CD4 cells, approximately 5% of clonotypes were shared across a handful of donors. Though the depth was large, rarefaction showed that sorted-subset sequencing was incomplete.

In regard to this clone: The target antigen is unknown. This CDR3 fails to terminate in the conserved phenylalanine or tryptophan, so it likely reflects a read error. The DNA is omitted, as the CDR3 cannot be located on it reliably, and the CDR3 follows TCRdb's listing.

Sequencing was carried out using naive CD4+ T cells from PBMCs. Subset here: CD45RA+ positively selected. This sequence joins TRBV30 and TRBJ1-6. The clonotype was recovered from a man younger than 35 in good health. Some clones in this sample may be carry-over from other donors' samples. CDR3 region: CAWSAQTGLEGI.